Each of the 6 T cell receptor beta chains below was sequenced from the same sample in a study of graft-versus-host responses after intestinal transplantation. TCRdb's table, derived via immunoSEQ multiplex PCR, lists solely in-frame clones and lacks some. This repertoire shows some 120,000 clones, about nine tenths found once; its top ten account for about 0.18%. The antigens these receptors bind are not known. Sequenced here: unstimulated CD4+ T cells sorted from spleen or lymph node cells, sampled before intestinal transplant. The origin of the receptors is a human donor who received an intestinal transplant.

This clone was found once. This chain links TRBV29-1 with TRBJ1-1; D uncertain. Trimming removed 4 bases at V and 0 bases at J, with 18 bases between. Germline CDR1 SQVTM, CDR2 ANQGSEA. The CDR3 consists of 16 residues. This CDR3 reads CSVVTTRLTMNTEAFF. The CDR3 DNA is TGCAGCGTTGTAACAACCCGACTTACTATGAACACTGAAGCTTTCTTT. Variable domain in full (rest from reference TRBV29-1 and TRBJ1-1): SAVISQKPSRDICQRGTSLTIQCQVDSQVTMMFWYRQQPGQSLTLIATANQGSEATYESGFVIDKFPISRPNLTFSTLTVSNMSPEDSSIYLCSVVTTRLTMNTEAFFGQGTRLTVV.

V is TRBV20-1 and J is TRBJ1-1; 10 nucleotides line up with TRBD1. This CDR3 has 11 residues. With 5 bases clipped from V and 6 bases from J, the junction kept 0 bases outside the gene matches. Germline V gene lookup returns CDR1 DFQATT and CDR2 SNEGSKA (reference sequence). DNA of the CDR3: TGCAGTGCTGGGACAGGGGCTGAAGCTTTCTTT. Its protein product is CSAGTGAEAFF.

CDR3 sequence reads: CASSIVTGGEEKLFF. In DNA, the CDR3 is TGCGCCAGCAGCATAGTGACAGGCGGAGAGGAAAAACTGTTTTTT. The gene calls are TRBV5-1 and TRBJ1-4; D is perhaps TRBD1 (6 bases). Germline CDR1 SGHRS, CDR2 YFSETQ. The V end was cut by 4 bases, the J end by 8 bases, with 18 bases between. The CDR3 sequence is 15 residues long.

This clone came up once. This chain links TRBV30 with TRBJ2-7, with TRBD1 identical over 10 bases. The CDR3 extends over 17 amino acids. Germline assignment: CDR1 GTSNPN and CDR2 SVGIG (reference sequence). Trimming cost V 3 bases and J 0 bases; bases outside gene matches: 11. CDR3: CAWSPYGTGASSYEQYF. Here the CDR3 DNA reads TGTGCCTGGAGCCCATACGGGACAGGGGCCAGCTCCTACGAGCAGTACTTC. Full variable domain (rest looked up from reference TRBV30 and TRBJ2-7): SQTIHQWPATLVQPVGSPLSLECTVEGTSNPNLYWYRQAAGRGLQLLFYSVGIGQISSEVPQNLSASRPQDRQFILSSKKLLLSDSGFYLCAWSPYGTGASSYEQYFGPGTRLTVT.

The rearrangement links TRBV6-7 to TRBJ2-7; 12 bases agree with TRBD1. TRBV6-7 qualifies as an ORF whose function is uncertain. CDR3 length: 18 residues. Trimming at V came to 4 bases and at J to 6 bases, leaving 16 bases not matched to a gene. The CDR3 nucleotides read TGTGCCAGCAGTTGGGACAGGGGGCGAGGTACAGGTTGTCCCGAGCAGTACTTC. It translates to CASSWDRGRGTGCPEQYF.

V is TRBV5-1 and J is TRBJ2-7; TRBD1 matches 7 bases. CDR3 length equals 15 residues. The V gene end was trimmed by 1 base and the J gene end by 3 bases; junction bases not matched to a gene: 7. Germline V CDR1 and CDR2: SGHRS, YFSETQ. This CDR3 reads CASSLYRDSSYEQYF. In DNA form, the CDR3 reads TGCGCCAGCAGCTTGTACCGGGACAGTAGCTACGAGCAGTACTTC.